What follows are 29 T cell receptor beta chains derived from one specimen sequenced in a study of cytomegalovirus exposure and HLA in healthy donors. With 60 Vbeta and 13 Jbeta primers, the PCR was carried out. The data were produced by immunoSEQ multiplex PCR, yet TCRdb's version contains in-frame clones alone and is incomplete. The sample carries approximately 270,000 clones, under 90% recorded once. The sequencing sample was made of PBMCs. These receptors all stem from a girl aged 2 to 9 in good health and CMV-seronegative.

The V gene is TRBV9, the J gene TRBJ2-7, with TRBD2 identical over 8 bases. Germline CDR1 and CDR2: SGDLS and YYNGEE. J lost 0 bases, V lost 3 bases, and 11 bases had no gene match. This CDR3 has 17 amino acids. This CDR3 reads CASSARAGGASSYEQYF. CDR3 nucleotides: TGTGCCAGCAGCGCAAGAGCCGGGGGGGCAAGCTCCTACGAGCAGTACTTC. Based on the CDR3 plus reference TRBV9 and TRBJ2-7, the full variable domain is DSGVTQTPKHLITATGQRVTLRCSPRSGDLSVYWYQQSLDQGLQFLIQYYNGEERAKGNILERFSAQQFPDLHSELNLSSLELGDSALYFCASSARAGGASSYEQYFGPGTRLTVT.

CDR3 sequence reads: CASSYEWSLNSPLHF. The CDR3 DNA reads as TGTGCCAGCAGCTATGAATGGTCGCTGAATTCACCCCTCCACTTT. The gene calls are TRBV6-5 and TRBJ1-6; D not certain. This CDR3 region has 15 residues. V lost 6 bases and J 7 bases, leaving 16 bases between the germline ends. CDR1 is MNHEY and CDR2 is SVGAGI in the germline V gene.

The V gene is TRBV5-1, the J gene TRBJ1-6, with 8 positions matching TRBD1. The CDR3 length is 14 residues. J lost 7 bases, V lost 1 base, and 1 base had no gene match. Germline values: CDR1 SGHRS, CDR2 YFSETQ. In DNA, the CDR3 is TGCGCCAGCAGCTTGACAGGGGGGAATTCACCCCTCCACTTT. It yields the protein CASSLTGGNSPLHF.

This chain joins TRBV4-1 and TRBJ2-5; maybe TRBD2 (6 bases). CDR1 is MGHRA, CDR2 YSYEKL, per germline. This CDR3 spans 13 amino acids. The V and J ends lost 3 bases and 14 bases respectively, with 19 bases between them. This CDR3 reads CASSQEPWGGTYF. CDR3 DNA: TGCGCCAGCAGCCAGGAGCCCTGGGGCGGGACCTACTTC.

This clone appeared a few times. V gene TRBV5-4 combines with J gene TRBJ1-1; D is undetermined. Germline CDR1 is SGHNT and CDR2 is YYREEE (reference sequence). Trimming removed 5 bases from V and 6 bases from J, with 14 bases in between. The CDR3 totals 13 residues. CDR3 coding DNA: TGTGCCAGCAGTCCTAGATTGGTGTCTGAAGCTTTCTTT. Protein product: CASSPRLVSEAFF.

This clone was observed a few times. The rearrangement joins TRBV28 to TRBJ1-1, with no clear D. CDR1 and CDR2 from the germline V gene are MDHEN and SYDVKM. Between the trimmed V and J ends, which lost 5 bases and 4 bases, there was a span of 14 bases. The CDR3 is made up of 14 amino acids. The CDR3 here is CASSLSRPGTEAFF. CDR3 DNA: TGTGCCAGCAGTCTCTCTAGGCCCGGCACTGAAGCTTTCTTT. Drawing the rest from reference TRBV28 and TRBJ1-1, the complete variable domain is DVKVTQSSRYLVKRTGEKVFLECVQDMDHENMFWYRQDPGLGLRLIYFSYDVKMKEKGDIPEGYSVSREKKERFSLILESASTNQTSMYLCASSLSRPGTEAFFGQGTRLTVV.

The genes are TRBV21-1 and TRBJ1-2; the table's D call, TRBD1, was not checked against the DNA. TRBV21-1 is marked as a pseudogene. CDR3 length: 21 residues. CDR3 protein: CASSKGPQWGDRGQANYGYTF. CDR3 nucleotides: TGTGCCAGCAGCAAAGGACCACAATGGGGGGACAGGGGACAAGCTAACTATGGCTACACCTTC.

CDR3 residues: CASRRTGDPGELFF. CDR3 nucleotide sequence: TGTGCCAGCAGGAGAACAGGGGATCCCGGGGAGCTGTTTTTT. The V call is TRBV7-9, the J call TRBJ2-2; TRBD1 agrees at 7 bases. The CDR3 extends over 14 amino acids. Germline CDR1 and CDR2: SEHNR and FQNEAQ (reference sequence). V was clipped by 6 bases and J by 6 bases; unmatched bases: 7.

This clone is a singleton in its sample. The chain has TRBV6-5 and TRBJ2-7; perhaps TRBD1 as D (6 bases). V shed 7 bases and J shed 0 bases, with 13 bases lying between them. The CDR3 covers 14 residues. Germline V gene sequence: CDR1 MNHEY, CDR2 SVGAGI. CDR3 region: CASIERGSSYEQYF. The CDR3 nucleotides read TGTGCCAGCATCGAAAGGGGGTCCTCCTACGAGCAGTACTTC.

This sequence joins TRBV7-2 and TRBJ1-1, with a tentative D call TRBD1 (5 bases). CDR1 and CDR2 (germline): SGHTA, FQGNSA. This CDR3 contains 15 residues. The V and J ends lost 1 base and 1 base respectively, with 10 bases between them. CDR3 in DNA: TGTGCCAGCAGCTTAGGGGGGGTTGGGAACACTGAAGCTTTCTTT. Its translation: CASSLGGVGNTEAFF.

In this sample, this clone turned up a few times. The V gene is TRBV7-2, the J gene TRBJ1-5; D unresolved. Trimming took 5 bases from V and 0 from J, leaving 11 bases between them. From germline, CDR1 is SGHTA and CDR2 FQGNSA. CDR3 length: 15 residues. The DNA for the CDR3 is TGTGCCAGCAGCCTACTGGAGAATAGCAATCAGCCCCAGCATTTT. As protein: CASSLLENSNQPQHF.

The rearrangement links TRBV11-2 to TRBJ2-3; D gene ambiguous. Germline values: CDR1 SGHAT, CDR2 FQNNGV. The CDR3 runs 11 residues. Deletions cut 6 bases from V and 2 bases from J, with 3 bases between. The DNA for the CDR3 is TGTGCCAGCAGTAACACAGATACGCAGTATTTT. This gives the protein CASSNTDTQYF.

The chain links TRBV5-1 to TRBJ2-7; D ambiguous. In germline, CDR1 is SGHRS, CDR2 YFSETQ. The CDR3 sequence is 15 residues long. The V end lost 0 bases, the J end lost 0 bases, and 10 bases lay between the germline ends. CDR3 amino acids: CASSLGSTNSYEQYF. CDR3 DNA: TGCGCCAGCAGCTTGGGGAGTACGAACTCCTACGAGCAGTACTTC.

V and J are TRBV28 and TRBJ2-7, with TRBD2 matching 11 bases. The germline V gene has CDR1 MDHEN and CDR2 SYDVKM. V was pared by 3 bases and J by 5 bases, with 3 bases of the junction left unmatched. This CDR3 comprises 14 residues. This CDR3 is CASSLRLAGNEQYF. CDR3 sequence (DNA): TGTGCCAGCAGTTTGCGACTAGCGGGGAACGAGCAGTACTTC.

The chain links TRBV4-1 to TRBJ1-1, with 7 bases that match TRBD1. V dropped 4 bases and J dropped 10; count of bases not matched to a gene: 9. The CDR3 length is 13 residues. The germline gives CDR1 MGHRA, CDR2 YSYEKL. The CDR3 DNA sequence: TGCGCCAGCAGCCCCCCGACAGGGTACGTAGCTTTCTTT. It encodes CASSPPTGYVAFF.

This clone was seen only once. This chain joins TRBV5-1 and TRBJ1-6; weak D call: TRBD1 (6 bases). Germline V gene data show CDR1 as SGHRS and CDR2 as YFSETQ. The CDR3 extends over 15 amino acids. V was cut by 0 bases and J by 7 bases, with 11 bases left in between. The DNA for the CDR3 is TGCGCCAGCAGCTTGGCAAGGCAGGGGAATTCACCCCTCCACTTT. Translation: CASSLARQGNSPLHF.

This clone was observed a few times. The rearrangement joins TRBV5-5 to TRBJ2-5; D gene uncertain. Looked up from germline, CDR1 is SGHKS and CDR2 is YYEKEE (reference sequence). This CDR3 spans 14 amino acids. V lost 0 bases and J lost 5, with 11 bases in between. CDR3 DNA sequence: TGTGCCAGCAGCTTGGTGGGCAGTTGGGAGACCCAGTACTTC. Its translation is CASSLVGSWETQYF.

The CDR3 region is CAWSVWEDTEAFF. CDR3 nucleotides: TGTGCCTGGAGTGTGTGGGAGGACACTGAAGCTTTCTTT. The chain combines TRBV30 with TRBJ1-1; no definite D call. The CDR3 covers 13 residues. In germline, CDR1 is GTSNPN, CDR2 SVGIG (reference sequence). With 0 bases removed from V and 3 bases from J, the gap between germline ends came to 8 bases.

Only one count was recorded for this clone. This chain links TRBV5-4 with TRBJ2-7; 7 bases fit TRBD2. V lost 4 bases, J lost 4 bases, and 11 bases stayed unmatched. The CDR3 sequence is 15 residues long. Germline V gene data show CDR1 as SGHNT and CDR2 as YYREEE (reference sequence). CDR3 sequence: CASSPTAGVRYEQYF. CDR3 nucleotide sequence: TGTGCCAGCAGCCCGACGGCGGGAGTTCGTTACGAGCAGTACTTC.

The CDR3 DNA reads as TGCGCCAGCAGCCCCTGGACAGGGAGGTACTATGGCTACACCTTC. This translates into CASSPWTGRYYGYTF. J is TRBJ1-2 and V is TRBV5-1; the match to TRBD1 covers 8 bases. Per germline, CDR1 SGHRS and CDR2 YFSETQ. The CDR3 consists of 15 residues. V was clipped by 4 bases and J by 3 bases; unmatched bases: 8.

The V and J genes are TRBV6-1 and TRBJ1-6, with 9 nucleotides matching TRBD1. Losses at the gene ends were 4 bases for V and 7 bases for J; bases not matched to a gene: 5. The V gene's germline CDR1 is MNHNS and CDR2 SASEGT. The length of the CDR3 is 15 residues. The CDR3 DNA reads TGTGCCAGCAGTGTGGACAGGGGTGGGAATTCACCCCTCCACTTT. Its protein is CASSVDRGGNSPLHF.

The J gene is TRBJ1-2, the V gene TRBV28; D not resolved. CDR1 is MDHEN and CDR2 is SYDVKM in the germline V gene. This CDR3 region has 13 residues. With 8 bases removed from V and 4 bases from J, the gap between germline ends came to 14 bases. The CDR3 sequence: CASASEISYGYTF. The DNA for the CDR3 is TGTGCCAGCGCTAGTGAGATTAGCTATGGCTACACCTTC.

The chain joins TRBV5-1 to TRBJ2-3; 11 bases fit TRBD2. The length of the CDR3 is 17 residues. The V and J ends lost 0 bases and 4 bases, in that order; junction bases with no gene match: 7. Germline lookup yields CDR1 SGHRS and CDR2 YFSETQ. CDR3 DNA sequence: TGCGCCAGCAGCTTGGGCAATAGCGGGAGGGTCCCAGATACGCAGTATTTT. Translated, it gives CASSLGNSGRVPDTQYF.

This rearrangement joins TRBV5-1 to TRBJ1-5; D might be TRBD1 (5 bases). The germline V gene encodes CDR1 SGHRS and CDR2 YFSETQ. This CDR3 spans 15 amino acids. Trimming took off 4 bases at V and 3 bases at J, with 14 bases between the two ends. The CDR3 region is CASSPLGGVNQPQHF. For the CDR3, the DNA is TGCGCCAGCAGCCCCTTGGGGGGAGTCAATCAGCCCCAGCATTTT.

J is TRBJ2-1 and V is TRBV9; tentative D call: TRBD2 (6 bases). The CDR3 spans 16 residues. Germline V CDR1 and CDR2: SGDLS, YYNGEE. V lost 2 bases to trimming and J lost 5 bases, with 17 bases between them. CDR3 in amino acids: CASSVGLGTGDNEQFF. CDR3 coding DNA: TGTGCCAGCAGCGTGGGACTGGGCACCGGAGACAATGAGCAGTTCTTC.

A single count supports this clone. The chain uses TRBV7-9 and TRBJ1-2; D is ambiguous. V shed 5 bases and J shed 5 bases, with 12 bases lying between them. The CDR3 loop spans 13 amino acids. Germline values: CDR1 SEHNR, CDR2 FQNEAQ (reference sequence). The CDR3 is CASSIDQRYGYTF. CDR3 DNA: TGTGCCAGCAGCATTGATCAGCGATATGGCTACACCTTC.

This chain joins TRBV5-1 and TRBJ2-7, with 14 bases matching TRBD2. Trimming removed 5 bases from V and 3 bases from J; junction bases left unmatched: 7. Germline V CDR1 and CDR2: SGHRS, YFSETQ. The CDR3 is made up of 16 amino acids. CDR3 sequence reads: CASRPGTSGSLYEQYF. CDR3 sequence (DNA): TGCGCCAGCAGACCTGGGACTAGCGGGAGTCTCTACGAGCAGTACTTC.

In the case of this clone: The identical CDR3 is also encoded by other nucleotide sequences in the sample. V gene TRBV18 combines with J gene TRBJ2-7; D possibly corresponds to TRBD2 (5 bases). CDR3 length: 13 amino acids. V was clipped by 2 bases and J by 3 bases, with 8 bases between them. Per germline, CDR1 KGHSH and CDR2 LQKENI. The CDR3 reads CASSPRRDYEQYF. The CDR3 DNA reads TGTGCCAGCTCACCAAGACGGGACTACGAGCAGTACTTC.

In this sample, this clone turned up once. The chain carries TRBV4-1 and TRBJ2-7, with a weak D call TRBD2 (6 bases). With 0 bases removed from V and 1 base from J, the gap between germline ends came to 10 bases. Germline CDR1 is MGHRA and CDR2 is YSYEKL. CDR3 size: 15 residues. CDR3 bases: TGCGCCAGCAGCCAAGAGGCAGGGAGGTCCTACGAGCAGTACTTC. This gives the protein CASSQEAGRSYEQYF.